This TCR beta chain stems from a study of technical replicates of blood from several donors. The count of this clone is one. Germline CDR1 ENHRY, CDR2 SYGVKD. V was clipped by 2 bases and J by 4 bases, with 9 bases between them. The CDR3 sequence is 14 residues long. TCRdb keeps only in-frame clones here, not all; method: immunoSEQ multiplex PCR. Of more than 65,000 clones detected, 96% appear once; the ten largest clones hold 0.37%. Material: T cells isolated from PBMCs. This chain connects TRBV10-3 to TRBJ2-1, with D unclear. This TCR came from a human donor in good health. Here the CDR3 DNA reads TGTGCCATCAGTGAGGGCCAACCGTACAATGAGCAGTTCTTC. Translated, it gives CAISEGQPYNEQFF.